This TCR beta chain was sequenced for a study of blood T cell repertoires in COVID-19. As for the study in general: Both acute and convalescent COVID-19 samples were obtained from the United States, Italy and Spain. The analysed material was cDNA or gDNA that came from T cells, B-cell-depleted T cells, or PBMCs.

Cohort 3 recovery required two negative PCRs, clearance, or symptom resolution. Original handling: Amplification from reference gene primers served as the basis for estimated nucleated cell counts. TCRdb's table, derived via immunoSEQ multiplex PCR, lists solely in-frame clones and lacks some. V and J calls and clone size are copied from that table; D and trimming were computed from the DNA. The sample consists of about 310,000 clones, 80% to 90% of them appearing once. This TCR came from a woman aged 18-29 years who had recovered from COVID-19. Source material: PBMCs or T cells enriched from blood (not recorded which).

CDR3 residues: CASRVPTSNYGYTF. The CDR3 coding sequence is TGTGCCAGCAGAGTCCCAACATCTAACTATGGCTACACCTTC. The chain recombines TRBV28 with TRBJ1-2; D ambiguous. Trimming took 6 bases from V and 0 from J, leaving 11 bases between them. Germline V CDR1 and CDR2: MDHEN, SYDVKM. The length of the CDR3 is 14 residues.